The present TCR beta chain was sequenced within a study of CD8 T cells in Susac syndrome. RNA in amounts of about 0.5 to 1 ug was reverse transcribed with random hexamers. The TCR beta CDR3 was amplified by immunoSEQ multiplex PCR across 54 Vbeta, 13 Jbeta. TCRdb reprocessed the immunoSEQ multiplex PCR reads with MiXCR, giving one entry per CDR3 protein. The data show roughly 200,000 distinct CDR3 sequences, almost 96% seen once. The patients who served as multiple sclerosis controls were treatment-naive and had stable or active relapsing-remitting disease that fulfilled the revised McDonald criteria. From germline, CDR1 is MNHNS and CDR2 SASEGT. The V and J ends lost 7 bases and 7 bases, in that order; junction bases with no gene match: 6. The CDR3 contains 13 residues.

The sample was CD4+ T cells from PBMCs. The origin of this receptor is a human donor with multiple sclerosis. The V and J genes are TRBV6-1 and TRBJ2-1; 8 bases are shared with TRBD1. CDR3 sequence: CASTEGQGNEQFF. The CDR3, as DNA: TGTGCCAGCACCGAAGGACAGGGAAATGAGCAGTTCTTC.